This record covers a single T cell receptor (beta chain). As yet, its antigen is unknown. For TCR beta, libraries came from iRepertoire HTBI primers and Arm-PCR of CDR3 regions. In the authors' workflow: Analysis of the samples identified roughly 62 TRBV and around 13 TRBJ segments. TCRdb reanalysed the multiplex PCR reads using MiXCR and keeps one entry per CDR3 protein. For this entry, the V and J calls and clone size follow TCRdb and not the study's own pipeline. The sample carries some 440,000 distinct CDR3 sequences, less than 25% recorded once. These data belong to a study of regulatory T cells in long-lasting Graves disease. V was shortened by 6 bases and J by 4 bases, with 7 bases between the two germline ends. This CDR3 contains 12 residues. CDR1 is MNHNS and CDR2 is SASEGT in the germline V gene. Time point indicated: persistent/refractory GD, antithyroid drugs over 5 years with positive TRAb. Construction of the TCR library relied on RNA isolated from PBMCs. The collection involved drawing 8.5 to 9 milliliters of peripheral blood into EDTA tubes.

Study-level results: Sample size was small, which may have lowered accuracy. Analysis covered peripheral blood alone, not thyroid tissue.

V gene TRBV6-1 combines with J gene TRBJ2-1, with D hard to call. This specimen consisted of peripheral blood mononuclear cells (PBMCs), obtained when the disease was refractory, from a patient treated with antithyroid drugs. The receptor was isolated from a female donor with Graves disease. CDR3 amino acids: CASRPRYNEQFF. The CDR3 DNA follows: TGTGCCAGCAGACCCCGGTACAATGAGCAGTTCTTC.